This paragraph covers one TCR beta chain sequence. The same CDR3 arises from other DNA sequences in this sample as well. This sample was taken from a study of cytomegalovirus exposure and HLA in healthy donors. Study as a whole: A data release that came early held about 89 million unique TCRs from HLA-typed donors.

Use of 60 Vbeta and 13 Jbeta primers characterized the PCR. Repertoires were generated with immunoSEQ multiplex PCR, while TCRdb's copy carries only in-frame clones and drops some. Among fewer than 350,000 clones listed, about 90% were seen once. The CDR3 is made up of 12 amino acids. Germline V CDR1 and CDR2: SGHDT, YYEEEE. Trimming removed 3 bases from V and 2 bases from J, with 5 bases in between. The clonotype originates from a woman under 30 in good health and CMV-seronegative. Sequencing was carried out using PBMCs. This chain links TRBV5-6 with TRBJ1-1; D unresolved. CDR3 amino acids: CASSWPNTEAFF. In DNA form, the CDR3 reads TGTGCCAGCAGCTGGCCCAACACTGAAGCTTTCTTT.